The 19 T cell receptor beta chains in this list originate from one sample, sequenced in a study of shared clonotypes between healthy human individuals (dated by TCRdb to 2020 to 2022). The library was prepared using the immunoSEQ multiplex PCR assay. Imported from immuneACCESS, the table was reduced by TCRdb to in-frame sequences with V and J called. These copies leave out some clones; in studies compared against another copy, an unresolved V gene accounts for under half, and the cause of the remainder is not known. Recorded for this sample are roughly 590,000 clones; around 95% of them occurred a single time. The ten largest clones represent 0.09% to 0.13% of the sample. CD8 naive samples were obtained by positive selection for CCR7 among CD45RO-negative cells, yielding a CD45RA+CCR7+ population from which TemRA cells were excluded. Sequencing input: naive CD8+ T cells sorted from blood. The label giving this sample's cell subset or site can be read as: CD45RA+CCR7+. The receptors shown here come from a woman in her 30s in good health.

The chain employs TRBV19 and TRBJ2-7; D gene unclear. This CDR3 spans 16 amino acids. The V gene's germline CDR1 is LNHDA and CDR2 SQIVND (reference sequence). Trimming left V 5 bases short and J 3 bases short, with 20 bases between. The CDR3: CASSASSRSPYYEQYF. In nucleotides, the CDR3 is TGTGCCAGTAGTGCCTCGAGTAGGTCACCCTACTACGAGCAGTACTTC.

Only one count was recorded for this clone. The V and J genes are TRBV6-5 and TRBJ2-3; 9 bases agree with TRBD2. The CDR3 consists of 15 residues. Germline CDR1 MNHEY, CDR2 SVGAGI. J gave up 2 bases and V 4 bases, and 4 bases lay outside the gene matches. DNA for the CDR3: TGTGCCAGCAGTTGGGCTAGCGGGACCACAGATACGCAGTATTTT. Its translation is CASSWASGTTDTQYF.

The chain recombines TRBV6-6 with TRBJ1-5; D ambiguous. V shed 6 bases and J shed 0 bases, with 12 bases lying between them. CDR1 MNHNY and CDR2 SVGAGI come from the germline V gene (reference sequence). The CDR3 loop spans 15 amino acids. The CDR3 is CASSSQEYSNQPQHF. The CDR3 bases are TGTGCCAGCAGCAGTCAGGAGTATAGCAATCAGCCCCAGCATTTT.

V gene TRBV28 combines with J gene TRBJ2-5; 9 positions agree with TRBD2. V trimming: 4 bases; J trimming: 4 bases; junction bases outside the gene matches: 7. CDR1 MDHEN and CDR2 SYDVKM come from the germline V gene. CDR3 size: 15 residues. CDR3 amino acids: CASSSPTSGRETQYF. The CDR3 coding sequence is TGTGCCAGCAGTTCGCCGACTAGCGGACGAGAGACCCAGTACTTC.

The chain couples TRBV5-4 to TRBJ2-7; 9 bases are a match to TRBD1. CDR1 SGHNT and CDR2 YYREEE come from the germline V gene (reference sequence). The J segment lost 6 bases and the V segment lost 4 bases, leaving 8 bases of the junction unmatched. The CDR3 has 14 residues. The CDR3 coding sequence is TGTGCCAGCAGCCCGAGGGACAGGGTGGCCGAGCAGTACTTC. Translating gives CASSPRDRVAEQYF.

The rearrangement links TRBV5-4 to TRBJ2-7; 7 bases line up with TRBD1. J gave up 3 bases and V 2 bases, and 11 bases lay outside the gene matches. Looked up from germline, CDR1 is SGHNT and CDR2 is YYREEE (reference sequence). The CDR3 is 16 amino acids. The chain's CDR3 is CASSLGQGEKLYEQYF. The CDR3 DNA reads as TGTGCCAGCAGCTTAGGGCAGGGGGAGAAACTCTACGAGCAGTACTTC.

The CDR3: CASYTGTSYGYTF. CDR3 bases: TGTGCCAGCTACACCGGGACGTCGTATGGCTACACCTTC. J is TRBJ1-2 and V is TRBV6-1, with D possibly being TRBD1 (5 bases). This CDR3 spans 13 amino acids. V dropped 8 bases and J dropped 5 bases, with 15 bases sitting between them. Germline lookup yields CDR1 MNHNS and CDR2 SASEGT.

This chain links TRBV6-1 with TRBJ1-2; the D is unclear. The CDR3 loop spans 11 amino acids. Germline CDR1 is MNHNS and CDR2 is SASEGT. The germline V and J ends were trimmed by 2 bases and 7 bases, with 5 bases remaining between them. DNA of the CDR3: TGTGCCAGCAGTGAACTCCCTGGCTACACCTTC. Encoded protein: CASSELPGYTF.

The rearrangement joins TRBV5-1 to TRBJ2-3; 11 bases align to TRBD2. The germline V gene encodes CDR1 SGHRS and CDR2 YFSETQ. The V and J ends lost 0 bases and 2 bases, in that order; junction bases with no gene match: 5. The CDR3 spans 17 residues. Here the CDR3 reads CASSLALAGGYTDTQYF. The CDR3 bases are TGCGCCAGCAGCTTGGCCTTAGCGGGAGGGTACACAGATACGCAGTATTTT.

V is TRBV9 and J is TRBJ1-4, with D maybe TRBD1 (5 bases). The germline V gene has CDR1 SGDLS and CDR2 YYNGEE. The CDR3 is 14 residues long. Trimming removed 3 bases from V and 8 bases from J, with 14 bases in between. The chain's CDR3 is CASSGTLGDEKLFF. The CDR3 DNA sequence: TGTGCCAGCAGCGGAACGCTGGGGGACGAAAAACTGTTTTTT.

V and J are TRBV9 and TRBJ2-2; 10 bases are a match to TRBD2. Germline lookup yields CDR1 SGDLS and CDR2 YYNGEE. J gave up 5 bases and V 4 bases, and 11 bases lay outside the gene matches. The length of the CDR3 is 17 residues. The chain's CDR3 is CASSTAPGTSETGELFF. In DNA, the CDR3 is TGTGCCAGCAGCACCGCCCCTGGGACTAGCGAGACCGGGGAGCTGTTTTTT.

In DNA form, the CDR3 reads TGCGCCAGCAGCTTGGTGGAAGCCATAGGCTCCTACAATGAGCAGTTCTTC. This translates into CASSLVEAIGSYNEQFF. The J gene is TRBJ2-1, the V gene TRBV5-1; D unclear. Trimming shortened V by 0 bases and J by 0 bases, and 13 bases separated the two germline ends. The CDR3 sequence is 17 residues long. Germline values: CDR1 SGHRS, CDR2 YFSETQ.

CDR3 in amino acids: CARSDWDSNQPQHF. The CDR3 coding sequence is TGTGCCAGATCAGACTGGGATAGCAATCAGCCCCAGCATTTT. V is TRBV2 and J is TRBJ1-5; D call uncertain. Trimming left V 9 bases short and J 0 bases short, with 12 bases between. From germline, CDR1 is SNHLY and CDR2 FYNNEI. CDR3 size: 14 residues.

This chain links TRBV14 with TRBJ2-1; D might be TRBD1 (5 bases). Germline lookup yields CDR1 SGHDN and CDR2 FVKESK. This CDR3 has 15 residues. V gave up 4 bases and J gave up 0 bases, with 10 bases separating them. Here the CDR3 DNA reads TGTGCCAGCAGCCTAGGGGTGAGCTCCTACAATGAGCAGTTCTTC. Residues: CASSLGVSSYNEQFF.

V and J are TRBV30 and TRBJ2-2; D ambiguous. The V end was cut by 0 bases, the J end by 7 bases, with 6 bases between. The CDR3 is 12 amino acids. Germline V lookup: CDR1 GTSNPN, CDR2 SVGIG (reference sequence). The CDR3: CAWSVSYGELFF. The DNA for the CDR3 is TGTGCCTGGAGTGTAAGTTACGGGGAGCTGTTTTTT.

The chain carries TRBV6-5 and TRBJ2-7; TRBD2 is a possible D gene (6 bases). The germline V gene encodes CDR1 MNHEY and CDR2 SVGAGI. The CDR3 has 15 amino acids. Trimming removed 4 bases from V and 0 bases from J, with 13 bases in between. The CDR3 spells CASSFSSESSYEQYF. The CDR3 bases are TGTGCCAGCAGTTTCTCTAGCGAGAGCTCCTACGAGCAGTACTTC.

This chain joins TRBV28 and TRBJ2-2; 9 nucleotides align to TRBD1. The CDR3 has 14 amino acids. The germline V gene encodes CDR1 MDHEN and CDR2 SYDVKM. V dropped 4 bases and J dropped 5; count of bases not matched to a gene: 2. The CDR3 protein is CASSWGQGTGELFF. CDR3 nucleotide sequence: TGTGCCAGCAGTTGGGGACAGGGAACCGGGGAGCTGTTTTTT.

This chain joins TRBV7-2 and TRBJ2-2; the match to TRBD2 covers 8 bases. Germline lookup yields CDR1 SGHTA and CDR2 FQGNSA. The CDR3 has 16 amino acids. V gave up 1 base and J gave up 4 bases; unmatched junction bases: 5. For the CDR3, the DNA is TGTGCCAGCAGCTTAGATAGCGGGATGCCCACCGGGGAGCTGTTTTTT. Its translation: CASSLDSGMPTGELFF.

The chain has TRBV7-9 and TRBJ1-1; no clear D gene. The germline V gene encodes CDR1 SEHNR and CDR2 FQNEAQ (reference sequence). The CDR3 has 13 residues. Trimming cost V 2 bases and J 3 bases, with 7 bases left between them. CDR3 residues: CASSLSWDTEAFF. CDR3 DNA: TGTGCCAGCAGCTTAAGTTGGGACACTGAAGCTTTCTTT. Combining the CDR3 with reference TRBV7-9 and TRBJ1-1 gives the whole variable domain DTGVSQNPRHKITKRGQNVTFRCDPISEHNRLYWYRQTLGQGPEFLTYFQNEAQLEKSRLLSDRFSAERPKGSFSTLEIQRTEQGDSAMYLCASSLSWDTEAFFGQGTRLTVV.